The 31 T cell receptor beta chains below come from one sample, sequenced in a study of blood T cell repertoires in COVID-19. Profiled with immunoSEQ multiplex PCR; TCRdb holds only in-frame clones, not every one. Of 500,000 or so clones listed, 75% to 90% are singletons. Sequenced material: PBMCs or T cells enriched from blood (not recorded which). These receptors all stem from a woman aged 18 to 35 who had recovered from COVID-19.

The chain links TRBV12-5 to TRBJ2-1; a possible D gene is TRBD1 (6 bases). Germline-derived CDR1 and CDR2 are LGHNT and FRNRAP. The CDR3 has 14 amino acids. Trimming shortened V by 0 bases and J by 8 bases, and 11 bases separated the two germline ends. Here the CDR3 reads CASGLVTGYHEQFF. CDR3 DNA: TGTGCTAGTGGTTTGGTAACAGGGTACCATGAGCAGTTCTTC.

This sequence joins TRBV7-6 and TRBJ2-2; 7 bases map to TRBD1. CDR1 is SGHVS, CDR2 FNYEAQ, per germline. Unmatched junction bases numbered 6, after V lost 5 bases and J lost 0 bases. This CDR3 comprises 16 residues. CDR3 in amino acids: CASSPQQGTNTGELFF. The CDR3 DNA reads TGTGCCAGCAGCCCCCAACAGGGGACGAACACCGGGGAGCTGTTTTTT. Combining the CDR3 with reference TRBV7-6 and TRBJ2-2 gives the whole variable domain GAGVSQSPRYKVTKRGQDVALRCDPISGHVSLYWYRQALGQGPEFLTYFNYEAQQDKSGLPNDRFSAERPEGSISTLTIQRTEQRDSAMYRCASSPQQGTNTGELFFGEGSRLTVL.

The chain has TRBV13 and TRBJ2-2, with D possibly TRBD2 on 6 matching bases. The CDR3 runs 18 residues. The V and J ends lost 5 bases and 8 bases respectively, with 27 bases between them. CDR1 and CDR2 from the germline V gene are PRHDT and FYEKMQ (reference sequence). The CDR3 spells CASSPLQRAYLMFGELFF. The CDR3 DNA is TGTGCCAGCAGCCCCCTCCAGCGGGCATACTTAATGTTTGGGGAGCTGTTTTTT.

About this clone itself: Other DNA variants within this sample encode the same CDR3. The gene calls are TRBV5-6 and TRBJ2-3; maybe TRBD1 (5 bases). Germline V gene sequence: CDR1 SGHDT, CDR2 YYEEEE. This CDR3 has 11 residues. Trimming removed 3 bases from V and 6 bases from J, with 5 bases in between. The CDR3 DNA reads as TGTGCCAGCAGCTCAGGGGATACGCAGTATTTT. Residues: CASSSGDTQYF.

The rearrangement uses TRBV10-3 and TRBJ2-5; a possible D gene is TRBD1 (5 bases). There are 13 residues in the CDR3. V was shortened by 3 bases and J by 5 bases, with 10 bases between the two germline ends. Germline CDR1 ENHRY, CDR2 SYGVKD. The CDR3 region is CAISERGWETQYF. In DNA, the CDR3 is TGTGCCATCAGTGAAAGGGGATGGGAGACCCAGTACTTC.

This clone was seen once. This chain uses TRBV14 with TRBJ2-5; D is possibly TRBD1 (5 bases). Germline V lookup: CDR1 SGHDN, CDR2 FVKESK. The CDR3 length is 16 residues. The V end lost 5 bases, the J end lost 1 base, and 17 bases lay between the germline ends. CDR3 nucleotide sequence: TGTGCCAGCAGCTTCACGAAGGCGCAGGGCCAAGAGACCCAGTACTTC. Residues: CASSFTKAQGQETQYF.

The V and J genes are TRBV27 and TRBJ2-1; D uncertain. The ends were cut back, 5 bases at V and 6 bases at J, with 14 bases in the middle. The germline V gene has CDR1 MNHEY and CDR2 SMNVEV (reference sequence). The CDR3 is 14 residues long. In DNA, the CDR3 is TGTGCCAGCAGTCCACCACAGATTACCAATGAGCAGTTCTTC. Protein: CASSPPQITNEQFF.

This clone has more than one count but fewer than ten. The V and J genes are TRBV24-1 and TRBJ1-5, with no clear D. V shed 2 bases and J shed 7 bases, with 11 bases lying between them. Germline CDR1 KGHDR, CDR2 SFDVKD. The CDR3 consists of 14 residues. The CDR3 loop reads CATSDSRVVQPQHF. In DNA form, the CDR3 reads TGTGCCACCAGTGATTCCCGGGTCGTGCAGCCCCAGCATTTT.

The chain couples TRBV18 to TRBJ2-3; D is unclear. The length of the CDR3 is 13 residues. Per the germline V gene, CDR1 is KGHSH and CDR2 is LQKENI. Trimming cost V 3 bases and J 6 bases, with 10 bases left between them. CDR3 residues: CASSPSITDTQYF. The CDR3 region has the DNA TGTGCCAGCTCACCCTCTATTACGGATACGCAGTATTTT. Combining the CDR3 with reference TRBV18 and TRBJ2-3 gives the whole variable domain NAGVMQNPRHLVRRRGQEARLRCSPMKGHSHVYWYRQLPEEGLKFMVYLQKENIIDESGMPKERFSAEFPKEGPSILRIQQVVRGDSAAYFCASSPSITDTQYFGPGTRLTVL.

The DNA for the CDR3 is TGTGCCAGCAGCTCCCCCGGGGGGCGGAACACTGAAGCTTTCTTT. This gives the protein CASSSPGGRNTEAFF. The J gene is TRBJ1-1, the V gene TRBV7-9, with D tentatively TRBD1 (6 bases). CDR3 length equals 15 residues. Germline CDR1 reads SEHNR; CDR2 reads FQNEAQ (reference sequence). V was pared by 4 bases and J by 1 base, with 13 bases between.

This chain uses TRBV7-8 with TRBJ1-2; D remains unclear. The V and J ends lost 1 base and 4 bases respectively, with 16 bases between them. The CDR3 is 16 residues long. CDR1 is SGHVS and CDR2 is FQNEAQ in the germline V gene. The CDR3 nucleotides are TGTGCCAGCAGCTTAGGTCACGTAAATCGGGGCTATGGCTACACCTTC. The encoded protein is CASSLGHVNRGYGYTF.

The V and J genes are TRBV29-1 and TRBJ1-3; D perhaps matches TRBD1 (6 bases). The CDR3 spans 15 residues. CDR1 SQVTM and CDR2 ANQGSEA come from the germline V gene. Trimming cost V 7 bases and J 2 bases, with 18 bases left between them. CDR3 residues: CSGGQAGEAGNTIYF. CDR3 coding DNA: TGCAGCGGCGGGCAGGCAGGGGAAGCTGGAAACACCATATATTTT.

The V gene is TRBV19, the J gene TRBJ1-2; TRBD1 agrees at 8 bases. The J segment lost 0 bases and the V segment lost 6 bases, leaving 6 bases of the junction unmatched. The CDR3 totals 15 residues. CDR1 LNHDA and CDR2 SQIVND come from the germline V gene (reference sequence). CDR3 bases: TGTGCCAGTAGAGGACAGGGATATCCTAACTATGGCTACACCTTC. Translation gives CASRGQGYPNYGYTF.

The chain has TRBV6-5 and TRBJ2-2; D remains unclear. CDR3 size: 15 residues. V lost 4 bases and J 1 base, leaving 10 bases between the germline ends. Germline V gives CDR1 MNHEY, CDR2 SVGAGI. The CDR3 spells CASSSGNWNTGELFF. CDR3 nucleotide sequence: TGTGCCAGCAGTTCAGGCAACTGGAACACCGGGGAGCTGTTTTTT.

The CDR3 coding sequence is TGTGCCAGCAGCTTAACCCCCAGTTCCTACGAGCAGTACTTC. Residues: CASSLTPSSYEQYF. The V and J genes are TRBV7-2 and TRBJ2-7; D gene unclear. There are 14 residues in the CDR3. The germline V gene has CDR1 SGHTA and CDR2 FQGNSA. The V end lost 2 bases, the J end lost 1 base, and 9 bases lay between the germline ends.

Here the CDR3 reads CASSHRPLGQDTQYF. CDR3 DNA sequence: TGTGCCAGCAGCCATAGACCCCTCGGACAAGATACGCAGTATTTT. The chain links TRBV3-1 (or the pseudogene TRBV3-2) to TRBJ2-3; D may be TRBD1 (5 bases). Germline CDR1 is LGHDT and CDR2 is YNNKEL (reference sequence). The CDR3 runs 15 residues. V shed 3 bases and J shed 5 bases, with 15 bases lying between them.

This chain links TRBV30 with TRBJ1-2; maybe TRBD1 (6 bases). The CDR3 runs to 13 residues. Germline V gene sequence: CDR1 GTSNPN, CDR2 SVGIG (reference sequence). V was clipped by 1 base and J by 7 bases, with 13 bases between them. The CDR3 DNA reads TGTGCCTGGAGTGAGGGGGTGGAAGGTGGCTACACCTTC. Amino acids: CAWSEGVEGGYTF.

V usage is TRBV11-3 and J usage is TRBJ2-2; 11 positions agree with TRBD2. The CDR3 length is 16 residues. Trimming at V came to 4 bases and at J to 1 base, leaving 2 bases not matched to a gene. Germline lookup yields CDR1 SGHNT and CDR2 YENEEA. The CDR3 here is CASSSGTSGNTGELFF. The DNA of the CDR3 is TGTGCCAGCAGCTCCGGGACTAGCGGGAACACCGGGGAGCTGTTTTTT.

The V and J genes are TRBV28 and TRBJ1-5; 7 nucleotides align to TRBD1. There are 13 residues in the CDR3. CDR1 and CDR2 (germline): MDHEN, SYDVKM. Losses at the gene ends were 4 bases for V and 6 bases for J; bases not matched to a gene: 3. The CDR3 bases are TGTGCCAGCAGTTCAGGGGGGCGTCAGCCCCAGCATTTT. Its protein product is CASSSGGRQPQHF.

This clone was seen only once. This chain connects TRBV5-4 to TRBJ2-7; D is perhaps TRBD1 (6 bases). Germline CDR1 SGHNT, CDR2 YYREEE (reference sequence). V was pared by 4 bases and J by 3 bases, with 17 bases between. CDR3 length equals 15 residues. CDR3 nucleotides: TGTGCCAGCAGCCCACCAGGGGCTGGTCTCTACGAGCAGTACTTC. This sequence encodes CASSPPGAGLYEQYF.

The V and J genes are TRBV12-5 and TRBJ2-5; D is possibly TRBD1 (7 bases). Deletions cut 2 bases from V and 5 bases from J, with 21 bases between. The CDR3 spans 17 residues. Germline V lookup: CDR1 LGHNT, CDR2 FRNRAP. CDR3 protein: CASGLQGGKTSIETQYF. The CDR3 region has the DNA TGTGCTAGTGGTTTGCAGGGGGGCAAGACTAGTATCGAGACCCAGTACTTC.

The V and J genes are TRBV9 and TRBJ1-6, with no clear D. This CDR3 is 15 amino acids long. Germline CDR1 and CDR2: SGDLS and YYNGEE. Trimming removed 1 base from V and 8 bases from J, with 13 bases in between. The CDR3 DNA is TGTGCCAGCAGCGTATTCGGACTCGCGGATTCACCCCTCCACTTT. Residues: CASSVFGLADSPLHF.

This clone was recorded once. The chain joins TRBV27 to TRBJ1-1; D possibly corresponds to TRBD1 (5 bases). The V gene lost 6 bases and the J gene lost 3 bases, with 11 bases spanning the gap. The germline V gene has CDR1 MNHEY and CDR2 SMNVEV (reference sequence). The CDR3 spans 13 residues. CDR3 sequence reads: CASSQARDTEAFF. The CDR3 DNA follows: TGTGCCAGCAGCCAGGCCAGGGACACTGAAGCTTTCTTT.

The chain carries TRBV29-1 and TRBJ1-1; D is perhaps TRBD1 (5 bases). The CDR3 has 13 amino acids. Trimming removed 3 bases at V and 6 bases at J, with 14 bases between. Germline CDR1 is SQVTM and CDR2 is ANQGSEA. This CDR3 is CSVDGGGLAEAFF. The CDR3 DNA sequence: TGCAGCGTTGACGGGGGAGGGCTAGCTGAAGCTTTCTTT.

CDR3 in amino acids: CANLNRTGENYGYTF. The CDR3 bases are TGCGCCAACCTGAATCGGACAGGGGAAAACTATGGCTACACCTTC. V and J are TRBV10-1 and TRBJ1-2; 9 bases are a match to TRBD1. Trimming cost V 10 bases and J 2 bases; bases outside gene matches: 11. There are 15 residues in the CDR3. Germline loops: CDR1 WNHNN, CDR2 SYGVQD (reference sequence).

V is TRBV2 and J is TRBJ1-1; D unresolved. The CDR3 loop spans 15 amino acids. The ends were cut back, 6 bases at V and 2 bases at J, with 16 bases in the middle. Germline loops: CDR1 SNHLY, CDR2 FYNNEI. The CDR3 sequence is CASRFDPLQNTEAFF. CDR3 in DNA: TGTGCCAGCAGGTTCGATCCCTTACAAAACACTGAAGCTTTCTTT.

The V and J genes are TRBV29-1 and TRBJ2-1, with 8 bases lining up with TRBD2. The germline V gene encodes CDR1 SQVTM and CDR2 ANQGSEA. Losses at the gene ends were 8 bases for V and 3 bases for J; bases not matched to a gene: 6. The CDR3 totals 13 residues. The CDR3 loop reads CSTSGGNYNEQFF. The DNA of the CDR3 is TGCAGCACAAGCGGGGGAAACTACAATGAGCAGTTCTTC.

CDR3 sequence reads: CASSIQRGYEQYF. Written as DNA, the CDR3 is TGTGCCAGTAGTATACAAAGGGGGTACGAGCAGTACTTC. V is TRBV19 and J is TRBJ2-7; the D gene is possibly TRBD1 (6 bases). The CDR3 has 13 residues. V gave up 2 bases and J gave up 4 bases, with 9 bases separating them. CDR1 and CDR2 from the germline V gene are LNHDA and SQIVND (reference sequence).

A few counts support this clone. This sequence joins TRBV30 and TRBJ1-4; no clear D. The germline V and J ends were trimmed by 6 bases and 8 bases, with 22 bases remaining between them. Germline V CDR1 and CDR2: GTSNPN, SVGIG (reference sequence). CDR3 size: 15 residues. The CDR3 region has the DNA TGTGCCTGCCCATTTTTAGGACCCGGAGGGGAAAAACTGTTTTTT. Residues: CACPFLGPGGEKLFF.

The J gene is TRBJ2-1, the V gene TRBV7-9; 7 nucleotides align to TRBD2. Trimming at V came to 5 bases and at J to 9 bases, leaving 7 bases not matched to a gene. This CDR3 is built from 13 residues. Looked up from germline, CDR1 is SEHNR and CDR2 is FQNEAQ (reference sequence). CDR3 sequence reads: CASSRRGEGEQFF. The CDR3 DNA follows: TGTGCCAGCAGCCGGAGAGGGGAGGGTGAGCAGTTCTTC.

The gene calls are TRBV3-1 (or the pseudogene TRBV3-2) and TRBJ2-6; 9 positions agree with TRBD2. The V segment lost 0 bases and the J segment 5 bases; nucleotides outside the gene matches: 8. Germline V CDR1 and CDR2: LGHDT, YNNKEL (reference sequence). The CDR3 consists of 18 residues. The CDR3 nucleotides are TGTGCCAGCAGCCAAGACGCTAGCGGGGCCTCAAGGGCCAACGTCCTGACTTTC. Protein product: CASSQDASGASRANVLTF.